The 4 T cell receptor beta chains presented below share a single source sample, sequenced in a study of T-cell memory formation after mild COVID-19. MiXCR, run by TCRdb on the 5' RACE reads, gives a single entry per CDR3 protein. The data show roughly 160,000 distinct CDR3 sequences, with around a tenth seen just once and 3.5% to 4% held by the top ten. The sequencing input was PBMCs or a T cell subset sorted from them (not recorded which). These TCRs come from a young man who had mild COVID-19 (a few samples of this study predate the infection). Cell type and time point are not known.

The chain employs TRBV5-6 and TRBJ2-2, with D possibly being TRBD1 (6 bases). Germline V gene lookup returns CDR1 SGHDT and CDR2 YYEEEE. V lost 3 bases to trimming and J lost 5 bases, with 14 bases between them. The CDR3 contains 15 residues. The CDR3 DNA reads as TGTGCCAGCAGCTCAACAGGGTATCGGACCGGGGAGCTGTTTTTT. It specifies CASSSTGYRTGELFF.

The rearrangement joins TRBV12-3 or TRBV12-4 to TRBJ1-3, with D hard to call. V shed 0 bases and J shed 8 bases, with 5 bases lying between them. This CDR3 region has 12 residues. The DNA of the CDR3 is TGTGCCAGCAGTTTAGCGGGTCACACCATATATTTT. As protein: CASSLAGHTIYF.

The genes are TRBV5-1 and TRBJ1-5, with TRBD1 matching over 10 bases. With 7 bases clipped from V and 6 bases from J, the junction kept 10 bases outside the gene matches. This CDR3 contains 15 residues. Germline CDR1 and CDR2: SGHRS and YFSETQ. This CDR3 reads CASALGTGVGQPQHF. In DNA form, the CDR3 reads TGCGCCAGCGCCCTTGGGACAGGGGTGGGTCAGCCCCAGCATTTT. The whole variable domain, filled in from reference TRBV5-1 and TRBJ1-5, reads KAGVTQTPRYLIKTRGQQVTLSCSPISGHRSVSWYQQTPGQGLQFLFEYFSETQRNKGNFPGRFSGRQFSNSRSEMNVSTLELGDSALYLCASALGTGVGQPQHFGDGTRLSIL.

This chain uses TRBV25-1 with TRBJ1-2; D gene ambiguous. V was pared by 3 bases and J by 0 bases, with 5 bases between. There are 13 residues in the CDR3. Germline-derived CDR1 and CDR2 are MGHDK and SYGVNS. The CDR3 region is CASSDRANYGYTF. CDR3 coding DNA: TGTGCCAGCAGTGACCGGGCTAACTATGGCTACACCTTC.